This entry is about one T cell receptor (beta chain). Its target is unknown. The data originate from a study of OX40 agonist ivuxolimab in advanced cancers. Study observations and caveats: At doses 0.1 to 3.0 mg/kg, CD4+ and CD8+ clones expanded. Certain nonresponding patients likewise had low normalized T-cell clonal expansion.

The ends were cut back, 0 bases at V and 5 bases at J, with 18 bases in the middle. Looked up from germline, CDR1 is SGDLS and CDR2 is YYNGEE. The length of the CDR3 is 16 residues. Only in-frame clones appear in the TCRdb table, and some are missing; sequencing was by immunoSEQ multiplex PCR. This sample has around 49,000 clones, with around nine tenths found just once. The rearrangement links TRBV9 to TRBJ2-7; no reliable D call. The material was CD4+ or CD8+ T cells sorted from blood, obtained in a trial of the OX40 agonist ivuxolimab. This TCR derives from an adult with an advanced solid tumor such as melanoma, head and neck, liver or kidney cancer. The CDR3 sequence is CASSVGAGHWVHEQYF. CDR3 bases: TGTGCCAGCAGCGTAGGGGCCGGCCACTGGGTCCACGAGCAGTACTTC.